This is a list of T cell receptor beta chains from one sample in a study of long-term antiretroviral therapy in people with HIV. Clones were sequenced by immunoSEQ multiplex PCR, and TCRdb holds only the in-frame ones, with some missing. The data show more than 7,000 clones, around three quarters seen once. The source material was unsorted PBMCs, sampled 0.6 years before starting antiretroviral therapy. Every receptor here comes from a middle-aged man with HIV. CDR3s include the opening cysteine and the closing phenylalanine or tryptophan. A D gene is named only where the DNA matches it firmly. Clone size is shown for a subset of rows, as once, few, many or a class of expanded clone.

cdr3_aa,cdr3_nt,v_call,j_call,clone_size,d_call
CASSSDRSSYEQYF,TGCGCCAGCAGCTCCGACAGGAGCTCCTACGAGCAGTACTTC,TRBV5-1,TRBJ2-7,NA,NA
CASSLAGQGIVGYTF,TGCGCCAGCAGCTTGGCGGGACAGGGGATCGTTGGCTACACCTTC,TRBV5-1,TRBJ1-2,NA,TRBD1
CASSLSTVSGQPQHF,TGTGCCAGCAGCCTATCGACAGTTAGTGGTCAGCCCCAGCATTTT,TRBV13,TRBJ1-5,once,NA
CASSFDETAGELFF,TGTGCCAGCAGCTTCGACGAGACGGCCGGGGAGCTGTTTTTT,TRBV13,TRBJ2-2,NA,NA
CASSGPTSGADNEQFF,TGTGCCAGCAGCGGCCCGACTAGCGGGGCCGACAATGAGCAGTTCTTC,TRBV9,TRBJ2-1,NA,TRBD2
CASSLESGGLIYGYTF,TGCGCCAGCAGCTTGGAGTCAGGGGGATTAATCTATGGCTACACCTTC,TRBV5-1,TRBJ1-2,few,TRBD1
CASSSTGVSGNTIYF,TGTGCCAGCAGTTCCACAGGGGTCTCTGGAAACACCATATATTTT,TRBV6-6,TRBJ1-3,NA,TRBD1
CASSPLHLNTEAFF,TGTGCCAGCAGCCCCTTACACTTGAACACTGAAGCTTTCTTT,TRBV11-1,TRBJ1-1,once,NA
CASRDRQDYGYTF,TGTGCCAGCAGGGACCGACAGGACTATGGCTACACCTTC,TRBV6-1,TRBJ1-2,NA,NA
CASTPLYVQETQYF,TGTGCCAGCACCCCCTTGTACGTCCAAGAGACCCAGTACTTC,TRBV2,TRBJ2-5,NA,NA
CASSLLAGATTSTDTQYF,TGTGCCAGCAGCTTGCTAGCGGGGGCCACCACTAGCACAGATACGCAGTATTTT,TRBV5-4,TRBJ2-3,NA,TRBD2
CSAIPGGEQFF,TGCAGCGCCATCCCGGGAGGTGAGCAGTTCTTC,TRBV29-1,TRBJ2-1,NA,TRBD2
CASQGTAAGYTF,TGTGCCTCCCAGGGAACAGCAGCGGGCTACACCTTC,TRBV9,TRBJ1-2,NA,NA
CASSFNSRGYTF,TGTGCCAGCAGCTTTAACAGTCGAGGCTACACCTTC,TRBV7-9,TRBJ1-2,once,NA
CASSLMGQVLRSGANVLTF,TGTGCCAGCAGCTTAATGGGGCAGGTTTTACGCTCTGGGGCCAACGTCCTGACTTTC,TRBV11-2,TRBJ2-6,NA,NA
CASSQEWQAWGGNTEAFF,TGTGCCAGCAGCCAAGAATGGCAAGCCTGGGGAGGGAACACTGAAGCTTTCTTT,TRBV4-2,TRBJ1-1,NA,NA
CSVVTGADTQYF,TGCAGCGTTGTGACAGGGGCAGATACGCAGTATTTT,TRBV29-1,TRBJ2-3,NA,TRBD1
CASSLGYQEYNEQFF,TGTGCCAGCAGCTTAGGCTACCAGGAGTACAATGAGCAGTTCTTC,TRBV7-8,TRBJ2-1,NA,NA
CAISGGDGVEAFF,TGTGCCATCAGTGGGGGGGACGGGGTTGAAGCTTTCTTT,TRBV10-3,TRBJ1-1,NA,NA
CASSSDGIYEQYF,TGTGCCAGCAGCTCGGACGGGATATACGAGCAGTACTTC,TRBV7-9,TRBJ2-7,few,NA
CASSRGLTLTDTQYF,TGTGCCAGCAGCCGGGGCCTCACGCTCACAGATACGCAGTATTTT,TRBV6-5,TRBJ2-3,NA,NA
CASERQESSYEQYF,TGTGCCAGCGAGCGACAGGAAAGCTCCTACGAGCAGTACTTC,TRBV2,TRBJ2-7,NA,NA
CASNSGYEQYF,TGTGCCAGCAATTCGGGCTACGAGCAGTACTTC,TRBV11-2,TRBJ2-7,NA,NA
CASSKTVSGANVLTF,TGTGCCAGCAGCAAGACAGTCTCTGGGGCCAACGTCCTGACTTTC,TRBV7-8,TRBJ2-6,NA,NA
CASRGITSYNSPLHF,TGTGCCAGCAGGGGGATCACCTCCTATAATTCACCCCTCCACTTT,TRBV11-2,TRBJ1-6,NA,NA
CASRDREKSPFYEQYF,TGTGCCAGCAGGGACAGGGAGAAATCCCCTTTCTACGAGCAGTACTTC,TRBV11-2,TRBJ2-7,NA,TRBD1
CASSGDRGWTEAFF,TGTGCCAGCAGTGGGGACAGGGGTTGGACTGAAGCTTTCTTT,TRBV6-1,TRBJ1-1,NA,TRBD1
CASSVGGRELFF,TGTGCCAGTAGTGTCGGGGGCCGGGAGCTGTTTTTT,TRBV19,TRBJ2-2,NA,NA
CASSRKSQGADYGYTF,TGTGCCAGTAGCCGTAAATCCCAGGGGGCGGACTATGGCTACACCTTC,TRBV19,TRBJ1-2,NA,TRBD1
CASSFPPGQGAHEQFF,TGTGCCAGCAGCTTCCCCCCCGGACAGGGGGCCCATGAGCAGTTCTTC,TRBV7-9,TRBJ2-1,NA,TRBD1
CASSADPGTGGHGYTF,TGTGCCAGCAGCGCCGACCCCGGGACAGGGGGCCACGGCTACACCTTC,TRBV9,TRBJ1-2,NA,TRBD1
CASSLVVRETQYF,TGTGCCAGCAGCTTGGTCGTCCGCGAGACCCAGTACTTC,TRBV5-6,TRBJ2-5,few,NA
CASSPGLAGGAGRLDTQYF,TGTGCCAGCAGCCCCGGACTAGCGGGGGGTGCCGGGCGGCTAGATACGCAGTATTTT,TRBV13,TRBJ2-3,hyperexpanded,TRBD2